This T cell receptor beta chain was recovered during a study of long-term antiretroviral therapy in people with HIV. The libraries were made with immunoSEQ v3.0 at survey level. Sequenced by immunoSEQ multiplex PCR; TCRdb stores in-frame clones only, minus some. Of about 34,000 clones in the sample, 94% were seen once. Germline CDR1 reads SGHNT; CDR2 reads YYREEE (reference sequence). This CDR3 region has 15 residues. With 4 bases clipped from V and 2 bases from J, the junction kept 6 bases outside the gene matches. The receptor comes from a woman in her fifties or sixties with HIV. The V gene is TRBV5-4, the J gene TRBJ2-5; 9 bases are a match to TRBD1. This specimen consisted of unsorted PBMCs, obtained more than 5 years after starting antiretroviral therapy. Here the CDR3 reads CASSAGQGRQETQYF. The DNA for the CDR3 is TGTGCCAGCAGCGCGGGACAGGGAAGGCAAGAGACCCAGTACTTC.